The following is a T cell receptor (beta chain) sequence with its context. These data are taken from a study of Ad26.COV2.S vaccination and SARS-CoV-2 variants. The overall study: The donor was enrolled in the Ad26.COV2.S arm of the COV1001 trial. Ad26.COV2.S was injected intramuscularly once or twice, 56 days apart.

Repertoires were generated with immunoSEQ multiplex PCR, while TCRdb's copy carries only in-frame clones and drops some. Of some 350,000 clones detected, approximately 85% appear once; the ten largest clones hold 3% to 4%. Germline V lookup: CDR1 ENHRY, CDR2 SYGVKD. The V gene end was trimmed by 3 bases and the J gene end by 6 bases; junction bases not matched to a gene: 6. The CDR3 runs 14 residues. The treatment here: roughly 18 received Ad26.COV2.S at low or high dose, single or two shots; about 5 received placebo; per-sample allocation not given. Sampling occurred on day 63 after the first vaccine or placebo injection.

The receptor's source is a person aged 18-60 years who received the Ad26.COV2.S COVID-19 vaccine or a placebo. The sample was peripheral blood, taken in a trial of Ad26.COV2.S vaccine versus placebo. The chain couples TRBV10-3 to TRBJ2-7; 9 positions match TRBD1. The CDR3 protein is CAISEGTGPLEQYF. In nucleotides, the CDR3 is TGTGCCATCAGTGAAGGGACAGGGCCTCTCGAGCAGTACTTC.